This T cell receptor (beta chain) comes out of a study of blood T cell repertoires in COVID-19. Trimming took 4 bases from V and 1 from J, leaving 11 bases between them. CDR3 length: 15 amino acids. Germline V gene sequence: CDR1 SGDLS, CDR2 YYNGEE. Original handling: It was from reference gene primer amplification that nucleated cell counts were estimated. The repertoire was sequenced with immunoSEQ multiplex PCR; TCRdb's copy has only in-frame clones and lacks some. That table supplies the V and J calls and clone size; D and trimming were determined from the DNA. Of approximately 250,000 clones in the sample, 85% to 90% are singletons; the top ten hold roughly 5.6%.

The sample taken for sequencing was peripheral blood. The chain couples TRBV9 to TRBJ2-2, with D tentatively TRBD2 (5 bases). This TCR was recovered from a woman in her sixties with COVID-19, enrolled during active disease. The CDR3 DNA follows: TGTGCCAGCAGCCCGACGGGGAAGAACACCGGGGAGCTGTTTTTT. Protein product: CASSPTGKNTGELFF. The full variable domain, with the rest looked up from reference TRBV9 and TRBJ2-2, is DSGVTQTPKHLITATGQRVTLRCSPRSGDLSVYWYQQSLDQGLQFLIQYYNGEERAKGNILERFSAQQFPDLHSELNLSSLELGDSALYFCASSPTGKNTGELFFGEGSRLTVL.